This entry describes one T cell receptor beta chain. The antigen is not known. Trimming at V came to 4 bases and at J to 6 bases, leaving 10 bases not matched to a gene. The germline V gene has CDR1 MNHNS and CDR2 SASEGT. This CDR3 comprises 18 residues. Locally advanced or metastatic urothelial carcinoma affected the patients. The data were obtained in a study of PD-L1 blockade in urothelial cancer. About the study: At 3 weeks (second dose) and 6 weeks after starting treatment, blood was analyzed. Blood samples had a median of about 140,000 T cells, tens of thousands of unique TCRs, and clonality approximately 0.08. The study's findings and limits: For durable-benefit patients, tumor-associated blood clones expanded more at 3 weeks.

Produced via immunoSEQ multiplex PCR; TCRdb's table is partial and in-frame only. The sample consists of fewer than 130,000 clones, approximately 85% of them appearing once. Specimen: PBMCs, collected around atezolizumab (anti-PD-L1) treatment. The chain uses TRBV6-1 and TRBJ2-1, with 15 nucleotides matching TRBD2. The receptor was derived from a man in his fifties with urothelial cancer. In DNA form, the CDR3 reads TGTGCCAGCAGTGTTCGGACTAGCGGGAGGGCCGGGAGCAATGAGCAGTTCTTC. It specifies CASSVRTSGRAGSNEQFF.